A selection of T cell receptor beta chains follows, all from one sample in a study of cytomegalovirus exposure and HLA in healthy donors. Profiling relied on immunoSEQ multiplex PCR, and the TCRdb table lists in-frame clones only, not all of them. Of about 180,000 clones detected, 80% appear once; the ten largest clones hold 1%. Sample: PBMCs. These receptors were taken from a woman aged 50 to 60 in good health and CMV-seropositive. Both conserved end residues are part of each CDR3. D genes are given only for firm matches. Only some rows state a clone size, as once, few, many or a class for expanded clones.

TRBV28	TRBJ1-5	-	-	CASSNGGANQPQHF	TGTGCCAGCAGTAATGGGGGGGCTAATCAGCCCCAGCATTTT
TRBV5-6	TRBJ2-4	-	-	CASSENRGRVAKNIQYF	TGTGCCAGCAGCGAGAACAGGGGGAGGGTAGCCAAAAACATTCAGTACTTC
TRBV19	TRBJ1-1	-	-	CASSPQQGYTEAFF	TGTGCCAGTAGTCCTCAACAGGGCTACACTGAAGCTTTCTTT
TRBV9	TRBJ1-4	-	-	CASSLTHSSNEKLFF	TGTGCCAGCAGCCTAACCCACAGCTCTAATGAAAAACTGTTTTTT
TRBV27	TRBJ1-6	-	-	CASRATSPNSPLHF	TGTGCCAGCAGGGCCACTAGCCCAAATTCACCCCTCCACTTT
TRBV28	TRBJ2-3	-	-	CAGSAGASPDTQYF	TGTGCCGGAAGCGCAGGGGCCTCCCCAGATACGCAGTATTTT
TRBV19	TRBJ1-4	-	-	CASRRAPIQGYSTNEKLFF	TGTGCCAGTCGAAGAGCCCCGATACAGGGATATTCAACTAATGAAAAACTGTTTTTT
TRBV18	TRBJ1-5	TRBD1	-	CASSPAQGASQPQHF	TGTGCCAGCTCACCGGCTCAGGGGGCTAGTCAGCCCCAGCATTTT
TRBV4-3	TRBJ2-3	TRBD1	-	CASSQKQGARTDTQYF	TGCGCCAGCAGCCAAAAACAGGGGGCCCGCACAGATACGCAGTATTTT
TRBV9	TRBJ1-1	-	few	CASSVAVNTEAFF	TGTGCCAGCAGCGTAGCAGTGAACACTGAAGCTTTCTTT
TRBV19	TRBJ2-3	-	-	CASGRGSTDTQYF	TGTGCCAGTGGGAGGGGGAGCACAGATACGCAGTATTTT
TRBV7-8	TRBJ1-2	-	-	CASSSGGANYGYTF	TGTGCCAGCAGCTCCGGAGGAGCTAACTATGGCTACACCTTC
TRBV6-5	TRBJ1-2	TRBD1	-	CASSLDRFSYYGYTF	TGTGCCAGCAGCCTGGACAGGTTCTCCTATTATGGCTACACCTTC
TRBV7-8	TRBJ2-1	-	few	CASSLAEGAWNEQFF	TGTGCCAGCAGCTTAGCGGAGGGGGCATGGAATGAGCAGTTCTTC
TRBV9	TRBJ2-7	-	-	CASSVGASEPYEQYF	TGTGCCAGCAGCGTAGGGGCTAGCGAACCCTACGAGCAGTACTTC
TRBV5-1	TRBJ2-3	TRBD2	-	CASSFPGGGLSTDTQYF	TGCGCCAGCAGCTTCCCCGGGGGGGGACTTAGCACAGATACGCAGTATTTT
TRBV6-5	TRBJ2-3	-	-	CASSYSKQGRGDTQYF	TGTGCCAGCAGTTACTCGAAGCAGGGCAGGGGCGATACGCAGTATTTT
TRBV20-1	TRBJ2-5	-	-	CSATQETQYF	TGCAGTGCTACGCAGGAGACCCAGTACTTC
TRBV7-2	TRBJ2-7	-	few	CASRGVSYEQYF	TGTGCCAGCAGAGGGGTCTCCTACGAGCAGTACTTC
TRBV7-9	TRBJ1-1	-	once	CASRSLQGYDTEAFF	TGTGCCAGCAGATCTTTGCAGGGCTATGACACTGAAGCTTTCTTT
TRBV14	TRBJ2-5	TRBD1	few	CASSHAGTALGYWETQYF	TGTGCCAGCAGCCACGCCGGGACAGCCCTAGGTTACTGGGAGACCCAGTACTTC
TRBV23-1	TRBJ1-1	-	-	CASSQSERERRNTEAFF	TGCGCCAGCAGTCAATCCGAGAGGGAAAGGAGAAACACTGAAGCTTTCTTT
TRBV10-3	TRBJ2-1	-	-	CAISEFSGNEQFF	TGTGCCATCAGTGAGTTTAGCGGCAATGAGCAGTTCTTC
TRBV9	TRBJ1-3	-	-	CASSALPSAGNTIYF	TGTGCCAGCAGCGCCCTCCCTAGCGCTGGAAACACCATATATTTT
TRBV30	TRBJ2-7	-	-	CAAWGGGGIYEQYF	TGTGCTGCCTGGGGGGGCGGCGGAATCTACGAGCAGTACTTC
TRBV7-2	TRBJ2-1	-	-	CASSPGTRTEQFF	TGTGCCAGCAGCCCGGGTACTAGAACTGAGCAGTTCTTC
TRBV5-4	TRBJ2-7	TRBD2	-	CASSSGGVREVYEQYF	TGTGCCAGCAGCTCGGGGGGGGTGAGGGAGGTTTACGAGCAGTACTTC
TRBV19	TRBJ1-5	-	-	CAARRDGNQPQHF	TGTGCCGCCCGCAGGGATGGCAATCAGCCCCAGCATTTT
TRBV5-6	TRBJ1-2	TRBD1	-	CASSGQGPIRSGYTF	TGTGCCAGCAGCGGACAGGGACCTATTCGTTCTGGCTACACCTTC
TRBV29-1	TRBJ1-4	-	-	CSVANTGSGANEKLFF	TGCAGCGTCGCAAACACAGGGAGTGGGGCTAATGAAAAACTGTTTTTT
TRBV9	TRBJ2-5	TRBD2	few	CASSVLGGRGQETQYF	TGTGCCAGCAGCGTATTAGGCGGGAGGGGACAAGAGACCCAGTACTTC
TRBV6-5	TRBJ1-5	TRBD1	-	CASRPDRASNQPQHF	TGTGCCAGCAGACCGGACAGGGCCAGCAATCAGCCCCAGCATTTT
TRBV7-9	TRBJ2-1	-	-	CASSLAVGSSLRYNEQFF	TGTGCCAGCAGCTTAGCGGTCGGTAGCAGTTTACGGTACAATGAGCAGTTCTTC
TRBV7-9	TRBJ1-1	-	-	CASSLYMNTEAFF	TGTGCCAGCAGCCTGTACATGAACACTGAAGCTTTCTTT
TRBV7-8	TRBJ1-4	-	-	CASSSFRVPNEKLFF	TGTGCCAGCAGCTCCTTCCGGGTTCCTAATGAAAAACTGTTTTTT
TRBV7-9	TRBJ2-1	TRBD1	-	CASSPGQGNNEQFF	TGTGCCAGCAGCCCGGGACAGGGTAACAATGAGCAGTTCTTC
TRBV7-3	TRBJ1-2	-	-	CASSLGAGEHGYTF	TGTGCCAGCAGCTTAGGTGCAGGGGAACATGGCTACACCTTC
TRBV2	TRBJ2-1	-	-	CASNRDREDEQFF	TGTGCCAGCAACAGAGACAGGGAGGATGAGCAGTTCTTC
TRBV4-3	TRBJ2-3	TRBD2	-	CASSQGLAGGDTQYF	TGCGCCAGCAGCCAAGGACTAGCGGGAGGGGATACGCAGTATTTT
TRBV4-2	TRBJ2-7	TRBD2	few	CASSLGLAGSAYEQYF	TGTGCCAGCAGCCTGGGACTAGCGGGTTCTGCCTACGAGCAGTACTTC
TRBV30	TRBJ1-4	-	-	CACIQGIGEKLFF	TGTGCCTGTATTCAGGGGATTGGTGAAAAACTGTTTTTT
TRBV9	TRBJ1-4	-	-	CASSVGLLGGTNEKLFF	TGTGCCAGCAGCGTAGGGTTGCTGGGGGGAACTAATGAAAAACTGTTTTTT
TRBV6-1	TRBJ2-7	-	-	CASSLRGLLGEQYF	TGTGCCAGCAGTCTCAGGGGTCTTCTTGGTGAGCAGTACTTC
TRBV7-3	TRBJ2-7	-	-	CASSFLGPGEEQYF	TGTGCCAGCAGCTTCCTAGGCCCGGGTGAGGAGCAGTACTTC
TRBV7-8	TRBJ1-2	TRBD1	-	CASSLDRDRGGDGYTF	TGTGCCAGCAGCTTAGACCGGGACAGGGGGGGGGATGGCTACACCTTC
TRBV10-3	TRBJ1-6	-	-	CAIGRSDSPLHF	TGTGCCATCGGTCGGTCGGATTCACCCCTCCACTTT
TRBV7-2	TRBJ2-1	TRBD2	-	CASSLGGTSANNEQFF	TGTGCCAGCAGCTTAGGCGGGACTAGCGCAAACAATGAGCAGTTCTTC
TRBV4-2	TRBJ2-1	TRBD2	-	CASSQGSGPDEQFF	TGTGCCAGCAGCCAAGGTAGCGGGCCGGATGAGCAGTTCTTC